By sample share, the clone carrying this TCR beta chain is large. Germline values: CDR1 MNHNY, CDR2 SVGAGI (reference sequence). The CDR3 covers 15 residues. J gave up 2 bases and V 2 bases, and 4 bases lay outside the gene matches. The sample comes from a study of tumor-infiltrating lymphocytes in oesophageal squamous cell carcinoma. TCRdb called the PCR reads again in MiXCR, with one record for every CDR3 protein. The table lists 3,000 to 4,000 distinct CDR3 sequences, 16% of them singletons. The sequenced material came from esophageal tumor tissue. The J gene is TRBJ2-3, the V gene TRBV6-6; 7 positions match TRBD1. This TCR was sampled from a male donor with esophageal squamous cell carcinoma. CDR3 residues: CASSYGTEFTDTQYF. Here the CDR3 DNA reads TGTGCCAGCAGTTACGGGACAGAATTCACAGATACGCAGTATTTT.